This TCR beta chain stems from a study of cytomegalovirus exposure and HLA in healthy donors. The PCR was carried out with 60 Vbeta primers and 13 Jbeta primers. Only in-frame clones appear in the TCRdb table, and some are missing; sequencing was by immunoSEQ multiplex PCR. The sample has roughly 100,000 clones, 76% seen once. With 7 bases clipped from V and 5 bases from J, the junction kept 10 bases outside the gene matches. The germline V gene has CDR1 SGDLS and CDR2 YYNGEE. The CDR3 sequence is 15 residues long. Sequenced sample: PBMCs. J is TRBJ1-4 and V is TRBV9; 8 bases map to TRBD1. This receptor was obtained from a man aged 35-49 years in good health and CMV-seropositive. DNA for the CDR3: TGTGCCAGCGGTAGGGGGACAGGACCGAATGAAAAACTGTTTTTT. It encodes CASGRGTGPNEKLFF.